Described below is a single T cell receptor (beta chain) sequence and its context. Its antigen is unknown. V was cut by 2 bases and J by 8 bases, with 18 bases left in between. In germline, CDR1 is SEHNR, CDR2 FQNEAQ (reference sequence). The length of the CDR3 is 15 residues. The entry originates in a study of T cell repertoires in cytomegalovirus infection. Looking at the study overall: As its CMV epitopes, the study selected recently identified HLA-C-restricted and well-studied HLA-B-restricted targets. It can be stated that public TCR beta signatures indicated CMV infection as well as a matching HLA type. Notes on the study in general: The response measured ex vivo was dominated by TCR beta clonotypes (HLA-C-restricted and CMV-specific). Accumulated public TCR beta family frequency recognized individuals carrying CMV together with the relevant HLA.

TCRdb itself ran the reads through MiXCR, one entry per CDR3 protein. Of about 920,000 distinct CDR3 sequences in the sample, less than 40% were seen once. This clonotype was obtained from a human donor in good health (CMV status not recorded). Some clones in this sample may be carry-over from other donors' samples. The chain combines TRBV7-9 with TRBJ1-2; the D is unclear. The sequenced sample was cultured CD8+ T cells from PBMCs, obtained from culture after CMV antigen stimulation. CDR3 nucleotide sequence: TGTGCCAGCAGCTTAACCGGAATCGGAATTTGGGGCTACACCTTC. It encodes CASSLTGIGIWGYTF.